The entry below describes one TCR beta chain. This record comes from a study of blood T cells in healthy people across ages. With a J-beta primer mix and a sample-barcoded 5' primer, a second PCR ran roughly 7 to 11 cycles. TCRdb re-derived calls from the 5' RACE reads in MiXCR, one entry per CDR3 protein. This repertoire shows under 1,100,000 distinct CDR3 sequences, around 25% found once; its top ten account for less than 0.75%. Germline CDR1 is MNHNS and CDR2 is SASEGT. The CDR3 covers 12 residues. Trimming cost V 8 bases and J 3 bases, with 11 bases left between them. This sample also belongs to another study, concerning T cells of mothers and their children.

The chain has TRBV6-1 and TRBJ2-7; D remains ambiguous. Specimen: blood. The source is a girl under 10 years old in good health. The DNA of the CDR3 is TGTGCCAGCGTTAGGAACGACTACGAGCAGTACTTC. This sequence encodes CASVRNDYEQYF.